The clone carrying this TCR beta chain was observed at least ten times. This record comes from a study of read filtering for tumor transcriptome and immune sequencing. Molecular barcoded adaptors covering alpha/delta and beta/gamma chains were used on approximately 400 ng RNA. From the reads, TCRdb called clonotypes with MiXCR, one entry per CDR3 protein. The repertoire holds approximately 59,000 distinct CDR3 sequences, with about 12% as singletons. V dropped 3 bases and J dropped 4 bases, with 9 bases sitting between them. CDR3 length: 14 residues. The germline V gene encodes CDR1 KGHDR and CDR2 SFDVKD.

The clonotype was recovered from a donor aged 40 or over with multiple myeloma. The sample was a population of CD138-negative cells sorted from bone marrow. The chain recombines TRBV24-1 with TRBJ1-5; no reliable D call. CDR3 residues: CATSDKGGNQPQHF. In DNA, the CDR3 is TGTGCCACCAGTGATAAGGGAGGTAATCAGCCCCAGCATTTT.